Each of the 27 T cell receptor beta chains below was sequenced from the same sample in a study of tumor-infiltrating lymphocytes in localized non-small cell lung cancer. The data were produced by immunoSEQ multiplex PCR, yet TCRdb's version contains in-frame clones alone and is incomplete. The sample has about 21,000 clones, approximately 80% seen once; the top ten hold about 3.4%. Sequencing was performed on lung tumor tissue. The receptors come from a human donor with non-small cell lung cancer.

V gene TRBV6-5 combines with J gene TRBJ2-7, with a tentative D call TRBD2 (5 bases). V was shortened by 6 bases and J by 5 bases, with 20 bases between the two germline ends. Looked up from germline, CDR1 is MNHEY and CDR2 is SVGAGI. The CDR3 spans 15 residues. The CDR3 reads CASSLGLRKRDEQYF. For the CDR3, the DNA is TGTGCCAGCAGCCTTGGCCTCCGAAAGAGGGACGAGCAGTACTTC.

The CDR3 is CASSLGAGGPYNEQFF. CDR3 DNA sequence: TGTGCCAGCAGCTTAGGGGCGGGAGGGCCCTACAATGAGCAGTTCTTC. The chain is built from TRBV11-2 and TRBJ2-1; 9 bases align to TRBD2. Germline V CDR1 and CDR2: SGHAT, FQNNGV. Trimming at V came to 1 base and at J to 2 bases, leaving 3 bases not matched to a gene. The length of the CDR3 is 16 residues.

This clone was observed a handful of times. The chain carries TRBV19 and TRBJ2-1, with 13 bases matching TRBD2. Per the germline V gene, CDR1 is LNHDA and CDR2 is SQIVND (reference sequence). Trimming cost V 6 bases and J 5 bases; bases outside gene matches: 10. The CDR3 spans 17 residues. CDR3 bases: TGTGCCAGTAGCAAAGGACTAGCGGGAGCTTTCCACAATGAGCAGTTCTTC. It yields the protein CASSKGLAGAFHNEQFF.

The V and J genes are TRBV4-3 and TRBJ1-3; D remains ambiguous. Germline CDR1 and CDR2: LGHNA and YSLEER. This CDR3 has 17 residues. Trimming took 0 bases from V and 2 from J, leaving 14 bases between them. CDR3 residues: CASSQDLGRGPGNTIYF. CDR3 DNA sequence: TGCGCCAGCAGCCAAGATTTGGGCCGAGGTCCTGGAAACACCATATATTTT.

This clone occurred once. The chain joins TRBV11-2 to TRBJ1-1; D remains ambiguous. Trimming took 1 base from V and 1 from J, leaving 10 bases between them. CDR3 size: 15 residues. Germline assignment: CDR1 SGHAT and CDR2 FQNNGV. As DNA, the CDR3 is TGTGCCAGCAGCTTAGTTGCAACCTCGAACACTGAAGCTTTCTTT. Translation: CASSLVATSNTEAFF. Full variable domain (remainder filled in from reference TRBV11-2 and TRBJ1-1): EAGVAQSPRYKIIEKRQSVAFWCNPISGHATLYWYQQILGQGPKLLIQFQNNGVVDDSQLPKDRFSAERLKGVDSTLKIQPAKLEDSAVYLCASSLVATSNTEAFFGQGTRLTVV.

This chain connects TRBV6-5 to TRBJ1-2, with 7 positions matching TRBD1. This CDR3 has 14 residues. Per germline, CDR1 MNHEY and CDR2 SVGAGI. J lost 5 bases, V lost 3 bases, and 6 bases had no gene match. The CDR3 is CASSYHRGLYGYTF. The CDR3 coding sequence is TGTGCCAGCAGTTATCACAGGGGACTATATGGCTACACCTTC.

The chain combines TRBV30 with TRBJ2-6; 10 nucleotides align to TRBD1. Germline V gives CDR1 GTSNPN, CDR2 SVGIG (reference sequence). This CDR3 region has 17 residues. V was clipped by 2 bases and J by 0 bases; unmatched bases: 4. CDR3 sequence: CAWSRWDRGSGANVLTF. The CDR3 DNA reads as TGTGCCTGGAGTCGGTGGGACAGGGGCTCTGGGGCCAACGTCCTGACTTTC.

This clone showed up just once. Written as DNA, the CDR3 is TGTGCCAGCCTATACCGGGGAGGCGATACGCAGTATTTT. It codes for CASLYRGGDTQYF. The V gene is TRBV2, the J gene TRBJ2-3; D might be TRBD2 (6 bases). This CDR3 contains 13 residues. V lost 8 bases and J lost 6, with 15 bases in between. CDR1 is SNHLY and CDR2 is FYNNEI in the germline V gene.

CDR3 residues: CASSEAGRAGGRGEQFF. Here the CDR3 DNA reads TGTGCCAGCAGTGAAGCTGGTAGAGCGGGAGGGCGTGGTGAGCAGTTCTTC. The chain links TRBV6-1 to TRBJ2-1; 10 bases agree with TRBD2. CDR3 size: 17 residues. The germline CDR1 and CDR2 sequences are MNHNS and SASEGT. V shed 0 bases, J shed 9 bases, and the junction held 11 bases outside the gene matches.

This rearrangement joins TRBV11-3 to TRBJ2-1; D may be TRBD2 (5 bases). CDR1 is SGHNT and CDR2 is YENEEA in the germline V gene. The CDR3 totals 13 residues. With 3 bases removed from V and 9 bases from J, the gap between germline ends came to 12 bases. The CDR3 sequence: CASSFLLAGEQFF. The CDR3, as DNA: TGTGCCAGCAGCTTTCTGCTAGCTGGTGAGCAGTTCTTC.

This chain connects TRBV5-1 to TRBJ2-7; 7 nucleotides align to TRBD2. V shed 0 bases, J shed 0 bases, and the junction held 3 bases outside the gene matches. The CDR3 loop spans 15 amino acids. Germline values: CDR1 SGHRS, CDR2 YFSETQ. This CDR3 is CASSLGPSGSYEQYF. As DNA, the CDR3 is TGCGCCAGCAGCTTGGGGCCTAGCGGCTCCTACGAGCAGTACTTC.

This chain uses TRBV7-2 with TRBJ2-3; D remains ambiguous. V lost 4 bases and J lost 5, with 10 bases in between. This CDR3 contains 13 residues. Germline CDR1 reads SGHTA; CDR2 reads FQGNSA. The DNA of the CDR3 is TGTGCCAGCAGCTACCACGTACTAGATACGCAGTATTTT. Amino acid sequence: CASSYHVLDTQYF.

CDR3 DNA: TGTGCCAGCAGCAACAGGGAGGTGGTCCAAGAGACCCAGTACTTC. This sequence encodes CASSNREVVQETQYF. The chain is built from TRBV7-9 and TRBJ2-5; either TRBD1 or TRBD2 may supply D (6 bases each). With 5 bases removed from V and 1 base from J, the gap between germline ends came to 14 bases. The CDR3 has 15 amino acids. Germline values: CDR1 SEHNR, CDR2 FQNEAQ (reference sequence).

This clone was picked up a small number of times. The chain uses TRBV28 and TRBJ1-5; D not certain. Deletions cut 5 bases from V and 0 bases from J, with 5 bases between. The CDR3 spans 13 residues. The germline V gene encodes CDR1 MDHEN and CDR2 SYDVKM. The CDR3 here is CASSPDSNQPQHF. The CDR3 DNA follows: TGTGCCAGCAGTCCCGATAGCAATCAGCCCCAGCATTTT.

This chain joins TRBV30 and TRBJ2-7, with 7 positions matching TRBD1. After removal of 0 bases from V and 5 bases from J, the junction contained 7 bases not matched to a gene. The CDR3 spans 14 residues. Germline-derived CDR1 and CDR2 are GTSNPN and SVGIG (reference sequence). Here the CDR3 DNA reads TGTGCCTGGAGTGTGGGACAGTTTAGCGACGAGCAGTACTTC. It yields the protein CAWSVGQFSDEQYF. The complete variable domain, with remaining parts taken from reference TRBV30 and TRBJ2-7, reads SQTIHQWPATLVQPVGSPLSLECTVEGTSNPNLYWYRQAAGRGLQLLFYSVGIGQISSEVPQNLSASRPQDRQFILSSKKLLLSDSGFYLCAWSVGQFSDEQYFGPGTRLTVT.

The chain combines TRBV11-2 with TRBJ2-7; TRBD2 agrees at 7 bases. The CDR3 consists of 15 residues. Per germline, CDR1 SGHAT and CDR2 FQNNGV. V lost 2 bases and J lost 6; bases outside the gene matches: 10. The CDR3 DNA follows: TGTGCCAGCAGCTTAAGCTTTGGCGGGAGCTCCGAGCAGTACTTC. It yields the protein CASSLSFGGSSEQYF.

V gene TRBV14 combines with J gene TRBJ1-3; D not certain. Germline-derived CDR1 and CDR2 are SGHDN and FVKESK. This CDR3 is 15 amino acids long. Trimming stripped 6 bases from V and 2 bases from J, with 14 bases between. The CDR3 protein is CASSLGSPPGNTIYF. Written as DNA, the CDR3 is TGTGCCAGCAGTCTCGGCTCTCCCCCTGGAAACACCATATATTTT.

The chain uses TRBV7-2 and TRBJ2-7; 7 nucleotides agree with TRBD1. V shed 5 bases and J 2 bases; nucleotides not matched to a gene: 12. This CDR3 is 16 amino acids long. Germline V CDR1 and CDR2: SGHTA, FQGNSA. The CDR3 region has the DNA TGTGCCAGCAGCCGCAGCCCCGGGACAGCAACCTACGAGCAGTACTTC. It encodes CASSRSPGTATYEQYF. The complete variable domain, with remaining parts taken from reference TRBV7-2 and TRBJ2-7, reads GAGVSQSPSNKVTEKGKDVELRCDPISGHTALYWYRQSLGQGLEFLIYFQGNSAPDKSGLPSDRFSAERTGGSVSTLTIQRTQQEDSAVYLCASSRSPGTATYEQYFGPGTRLTVT.

V and J are TRBV6-6 and TRBJ2-7, with 9 positions matching TRBD2. This CDR3 has 13 residues. The V gene's germline CDR1 is MNHNY and CDR2 SVGAGI (reference sequence). Trimming removed 8 bases from V and 4 bases from J; junction bases left unmatched: 6. This chain's CDR3 is CASGASGTYEQYF. In DNA, the CDR3 is TGTGCCAGCGGAGCTAGCGGGACTTACGAGCAGTACTTC.

In its sample, this clone is medium-sized. The gene calls are TRBV30 and TRBJ1-1; TRBD1 matches 9 bases. The V and J ends lost 1 base and 2 bases, in that order; junction bases with no gene match: 8. Germline V gene sequence: CDR1 GTSNPN, CDR2 SVGIG (reference sequence). CDR3 length equals 16 residues. CDR3 coding DNA: TGTGCCTGGAGTGGGGGACAGGGTGGACAAAACACTGAAGCTTTCTTT. Translating gives CAWSGGQGGQNTEAFF. The full variable domain, with the rest looked up from reference TRBV30 and TRBJ1-1, is SQTIHQWPATLVQPVGSPLSLECTVEGTSNPNLYWYRQAAGRGLQLLFYSVGIGQISSEVPQNLSASRPQDRQFILSSKKLLLSDSGFYLCAWSGGQGGQNTEAFFGQGTRLTVV.

The chain carries TRBV29-1 and TRBJ2-1; 8 bases are shared with TRBD2. The V gene end was trimmed by 4 bases and the J gene end by 1 base; junction bases not matched to a gene: 6. CDR3 size: 15 residues. Germline V lookup: CDR1 SQVTM, CDR2 ANQGSEA. The chain's CDR3 is CSVGSAGGSYNEQFF. CDR3 bases: TGCAGCGTTGGTTCGGCGGGAGGTTCCTACAATGAGCAGTTCTTC.

The chain is built from TRBV6-6 and TRBJ1-2, with 7 bases identical to TRBD1. J gave up 8 bases and V 0 bases, and 12 bases lay outside the gene matches. CDR1 is MNHNY and CDR2 is SVGAGI in the germline V gene (reference sequence). This CDR3 contains 16 residues. The CDR3 is CASSYSRDSRDSGYTF. In DNA form, the CDR3 reads TGTGCCAGCAGTTACTCCCGGGACAGTAGGGATTCAGGCTACACCTTC.

This rearrangement joins TRBV9 to TRBJ1-2, with 8 bases matching TRBD1. Germline loops: CDR1 SGDLS, CDR2 YYNGEE. Unmatched junction bases numbered 9, after V lost 1 base and J lost 1 base. This CDR3 region has 17 residues. CDR3: CASSVYPTGEGNYGYTF. The CDR3 DNA follows: TGTGCCAGCAGCGTATACCCGACAGGGGAGGGTAACTATGGCTACACCTTC.

The chain recombines TRBV6-4 with TRBJ1-5, with 8 bases identical to TRBD1. CDR1 and CDR2 (germline): MRHNA, SNTAGT. The CDR3 is 14 amino acids. The V gene end was trimmed by 3 bases and the J gene end by 2 bases; junction bases not matched to a gene: 0. The CDR3 nucleotides are TGTGCCAGCAGTGAGGGACAGGGCAATCAGCCCCAGCATTTT. This gives the protein CASSEGQGNQPQHF.

This clone has just one count. The chain joins TRBV5-6 to TRBJ1-2, with D unresolved. This CDR3 is 12 amino acids long. Germline CDR1 is SGHDT and CDR2 is YYEEEE. V was pared by 7 bases and J by 8 bases, with 15 bases between. Written as DNA, the CDR3 is TGTGCCAGCTCTAAGGGCGGTCCCGGCTACACCTTC. Translation gives CASSKGGPGYTF.

V is TRBV4-3 and J is TRBJ2-1; TRBD2 agrees at 15 bases. CDR3 size: 18 residues. V shed 1 base and J 7 bases; nucleotides not matched to a gene: 8. From germline, CDR1 is LGHNA and CDR2 YSLEER. CDR3 loop: CASSQVPLGTSGRNEQFF. In nucleotides, the CDR3 is TGCGCCAGCAGCCAAGTTCCCCTCGGGACTAGCGGGAGGAATGAGCAGTTCTTC.

This clone was detected only a few times. The chain has TRBV11-2 and TRBJ2-1; D might be TRBD2 (6 bases). The CDR3 has 17 residues. Germline assignment: CDR1 SGHAT and CDR2 FQNNGV. V lost 1 base and J lost 2, with 15 bases in between. The CDR3 DNA follows: TGTGCCAGCAGCTTAGTGGGAGGCGGAGGACCCTACAATGAGCAGTTCTTC. This translates into CASSLVGGGGPYNEQFF.